This TCR beta chain was sequenced during a study of T cell responses to AZD1222 COVID-19 vaccine (dated by TCRdb to the early 2020s). Regarding the complete study: Because spike-specific TCR depth and breadth did not differ between the two schedules, AZD1222 recipients who got a second dose at roughly 4 weeks were pooled with those who got a second dose at roughly 12 weeks. TCR sequencing covered more than 230 trial participants: nearly 210 given two doses of AZD1222 and approximately 26 given two doses of MenACWY control vaccine. Enrollment into the trials was organized by age into subgroups of 18-55, 56-69 and 70-plus years, and those subgroups contained roughly 140, 27 and 60 TCR-sequenced participants, respectively.

General conclusions and limits of the study: Reportedly, almost half of the unique spike-specific TCRs recognized epitopes lying outside the regions that are mutated in the B.1.351 and B.1.1.7 variants. Vaccine-associated CD4 TCRs spanned the whole spike protein, with dominant responses in regions 160-218 and 743-854. The 56-69-year group was small, and its depth increase did not reach significance, likely because of low power. Because no day 14 peak-response samples were available, the repertoires could be characterized only after the peak T cell response. Conclusions about previously exposed vaccinees are limited because only six or seven AZD1222 recipients were SARS-CoV-2 seropositive at baseline. Most participants were white British and females outnumbered males, and the authors suggested that clonal diversity may have been underestimated. Spike-specific TCR breadth and depth rose significantly after two AZD1222 doses compared with day 0 and with MenACWY recipients.

Read against the paper, the sample's time point label means: baseline before first vaccination. Vaccinee samples were obtained from the UK trials COV001 and COV002, which included a single-blind randomized controlled phase 2/3 trial of AZD1222 (ChAdOx1 nCoV-19) in healthy adults. For TCRbeta chain sequencing, PBMC samples from trial participants were taken at day 0 and at day 28 after the second dose. The CDR3 regions of human TCRbeta chains were analyzed by immunosequencing. The authors' pipeline ran thus. Repertoire TCRs were matched against a reference library of SARS-CoV-2-specific TCRs generated with the MIRA antigen-specificity platform. Breadth was defined as the fraction of unique TCRs that were SARS-CoV-2-associated. Depth was defined as the fraction of total T cells that were SARS-CoV-2-associated. Using the MIRA data, each spike-specific TCR was assigned both to the spike region to which the TCR was reactive and to a CD4 or CD8 class. Log10-transformed breadth and depth values were compared by one-way ANOVA with Sidak's multiple comparisons tests. TCRdb's version of the immuneACCESS table is confined to in-frame rearrangements and falls short of the full clone set. An unresolved V gene accounts for under half of the shortfall where checked; the remainder is of unknown origin. D and trimming come from the DNA, and the V and J calls and clone size come from that table. Across this sample there are some 140,000 clones, with less than 90% seen only once. The ten largest clonotypes hold 3.1% of the sample.

Based on the germline V gene (reference sequence), the CDR1 and CDR2 sequences are DFQATT and SNEGSKA. V and J lose 6 bases and 4 bases, and a span of 9 bases separates them. Taken from cysteine to phenylalanine, the CDR3 has 11 residues. This entry keeps only the CDR3 DNA: 33 bases, framed from base 1. Points on this clone: Its antigen is unknown. No quality values exist for individual bases; no much larger clone is one base distant.

Specimen: peripheral blood, collected on day 0 of AZD1222 vaccination. The clonotype originates from an adult in good health. The sequence links TRBV20-1 to TRBJ2-5; TRBD2 is a weak D gene call, 5 bases matching. The CDR3 is CSAYAGETQYF. At the DNA level, the sequence is TGCAGTGCCTATGCGGGAGAGACCCAGTACTTC.